This T cell receptor beta chain originates from a study of blood T cell repertoires in COVID-19. The CDR3 contains 17 residues. V was cut by 5 bases and J by 0 bases, with 19 bases left in between. Germline CDR1 and CDR2: SGHVS and FNYEAQ. The protocol was immunoSEQ multiplex PCR, while the TCRdb copy is restricted to in-frame clones and leaves out a portion. The sample records some 44,000 clones, roughly 90% being singletons. This clone occurred once. This TCR was sampled from a human donor in a cohort sampled during active COVID-19. Sample: peripheral blood. The chain has TRBV7-6 and TRBJ1-1; D is perhaps TRBD1 (6 bases). The chain's CDR3 is CASSGARGTLLNTEAFF. The CDR3 bases are TGTGCCAGCAGCGGGGCCAGGGGTACCCTCTTGAACACTGAAGCTTTCTTT.